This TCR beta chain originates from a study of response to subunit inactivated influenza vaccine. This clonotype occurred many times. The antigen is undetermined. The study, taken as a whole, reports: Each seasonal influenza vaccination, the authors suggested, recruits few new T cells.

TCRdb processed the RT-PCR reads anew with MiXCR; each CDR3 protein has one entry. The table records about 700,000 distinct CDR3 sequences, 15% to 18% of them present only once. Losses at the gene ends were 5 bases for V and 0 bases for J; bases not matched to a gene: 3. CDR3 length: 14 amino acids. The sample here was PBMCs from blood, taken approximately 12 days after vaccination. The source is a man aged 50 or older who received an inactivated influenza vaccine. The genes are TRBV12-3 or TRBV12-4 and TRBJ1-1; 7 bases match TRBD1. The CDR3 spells CASSMGQLNTEAFF. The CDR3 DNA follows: TGTGCCAGCAGTATGGGACAGTTGAACACTGAAGCTTTCTTT.